This entry lists 27 T cell receptor beta chains sequenced from one sample in a study of T cells in Graves' hyperthyroidism and ophthalmopathy. RNA transcripts gave rise to amplified TCR beta CDR3 regions. HTBI primers were the set used in a first-round RT-PCR of the TCR CDR3. TCRdb reanalysed the multiplex PCR reads using MiXCR and keeps one entry per CDR3 protein. The sample holds nearly 750,000 distinct CDR3 sequences, about a third seen once. The sequenced material came from blood. These receptors all come from a woman aged 40-49 years with Graves' hyperthyroidism.

This clonotype was seen a handful of times. The chain is built from TRBV6-2 or TRBV6-3 and TRBJ1-5; D not resolved. V was pared by 5 bases and J by 3 bases, with 14 bases between. The CDR3 extends over 15 amino acids. The germline gives CDR1 MNHEY, CDR2 SVGEGT. The CDR3 DNA reads TGTGCCAGCAGTCCCCTGGAAGGATACAATCAGCCCCAGCATTTT. Amino acid sequence: CASSPLEGYNQPQHF.

About this clonotype itself: A clone one base away is much larger, so this may be a read error. Lacking the conserved final phenylalanine or tryptophan, this CDR3 likely reflects a read error. The chain links TRBV19 to TRBJ2-6, with D tentatively TRBD1 (6 bases). Germline lookup yields CDR1 LNHDA and CDR2 SQIVND (reference sequence). The CDR3 has 16 amino acids. Trimming removed 7 bases at V and 0 bases at J, with 13 bases between. The CDR3: CASTPQGRSGANVLTS. DNA of the CDR3: TGTGCCAGTACTCCACAGGGCCGCTCTGGGGCCAACGTCCTGACTTCC.

At least ten counts were recorded for this clonotype. The CDR3 nucleotides are TGCAGCGCTCTAGGCCAGGGGGCAAGGGCCATGGAAAAACTGTTTTTT. Translated: CSALGQGARAMEKLFF. The genes are TRBV29-1 and TRBJ1-4; TRBD1 agrees at 8 bases. V was pared by 7 bases and J by 8 bases, with 18 bases of the junction left unmatched. Germline CDR1 and CDR2: SQVTM and ANQGSEA. The CDR3 totals 16 residues.

The chain joins TRBV12-3 or TRBV12-4 to TRBJ1-2; weak D call: TRBD1 (6 bases). Between the trimmed V and J ends, which lost 4 bases and 0 bases, there was a span of 18 bases. This CDR3 is built from 17 residues. The DNA for the CDR3 is TGTGCCAGCAGTTCCCGAAGGGGGGAAGCCGCTAACTATGGCTACACCTTC. It is translated as CASSSRRGEAANYGYTF.

This clonotype was counted a few times. The V and J genes are TRBV10-3 and TRBJ2-7, with unresolved D. V was clipped by 10 bases and J by 2 bases, with 15 bases between them. Germline V CDR1 and CDR2: ENHRY, SYGVKD. The CDR3 covers 13 residues. DNA of the CDR3: TGTGCCAGCAGCCCTGCCGCTACCTACGAGCAGTACTTC. Translation gives CASSPAATYEQYF.

Only a few counts were recorded for this clonotype. V and J are TRBV12-3 or TRBV12-4 and TRBJ1-1, with D possibly being TRBD1 (6 bases). CDR3 length: 14 amino acids. CDR3 protein: CASGLAIQGTEAFF. The CDR3 DNA reads as TGTGCTAGTGGTTTGGCGATACAGGGCACTGAAGCTTTCTTT.

This chain joins TRBV19 and TRBJ2-5, with 14 nucleotides matching TRBD2. Per germline, CDR1 LNHDA and CDR2 SQIVND (reference sequence). The CDR3 is 21 residues long. V dropped 3 bases and J dropped 4; count of bases not matched to a gene: 19. The CDR3 DNA is TGTGCCAGTAGTATGAGCCGGTGGGGAAACGGCGGGACTAGCGGGAGAGAGACCCAGTACTTC. Translated: CASSMSRWGNGGTSGRETQYF.

The chain couples TRBV29-1 to TRBJ2-5, with 9 bases matching TRBD2. From germline, CDR1 is SQVTM and CDR2 ANQGSEA. The V gene end was trimmed by 6 bases and the J gene end by 0 bases; junction bases not matched to a gene: 11. This CDR3 comprises 16 residues. The CDR3 region has the DNA TGCAGCGTCCAAACCCTTAGCGGGGGAAACCAAGAGACCCAGTACTTC. It translates to CSVQTLSGGNQETQYF.

As for this clonotype: A much larger clone lies one base from this, so it may be a read error. The rearrangement uses TRBV7-9 and TRBJ1-5, with D possibly being TRBD1 (5 bases). In germline, CDR1 is SEHNR, CDR2 FQNEAQ (reference sequence). This CDR3 is 14 amino acids long. The V and J ends lost 5 bases and 6 bases respectively, with 14 bases between them. The CDR3 DNA is TGTGCCAGCAGCCCCCGGGACCGGGGTCAGCCCCAGCATTTT. As protein: CASSPRDRGQPQHF.

This clonotype was picked up a small number of times. The gene calls are TRBV12-3 or TRBV12-4 and TRBJ2-5; 10 bases are shared with TRBD1. Trimming took 4 bases from V and 5 from J; bases not matched to a gene: 10. This CDR3 contains 16 residues. The CDR3 spells CASSYDRGPRSETQYF. The DNA for the CDR3 is TGTGCCAGCAGTTACGACAGGGGGCCACGGTCCGAGACCCAGTACTTC.

This clonotype appeared many times. The gene calls are TRBV29-1 and TRBJ2-5; no firm D call. CDR1 and CDR2 from the germline V gene are SQVTM and ANQGSEA. The CDR3 runs 12 residues. V was pared by 4 bases and J by 1 base, with 7 bases between. CDR3 sequence: CSVGASQETQYF. The CDR3 DNA follows: TGCAGCGTTGGAGCCAGCCAAGAGACCCAGTACTTC.

V and J are TRBV24-1 and TRBJ2-7; a weak D match, TRBD1 (7 bases). Trimming took 4 bases from V and 3 from J, leaving 12 bases between them. The CDR3 is made up of 14 amino acids. The germline CDR1 and CDR2 sequences are KGHDR and SFDVKD. The CDR3 DNA reads TGTGCCACCAGTGAGACAGGGAGGAACTACGAGCAGTACTTC. It encodes CATSETGRNYEQYF.

This clonotype occurred a few times. The CDR3 loop is CASSQVPGQGINTEAFF. The CDR3 bases are TGTGCCAGCAGCCAAGTGCCTGGACAGGGCATCAACACTGAAGCTTTCTTT. This rearrangement joins TRBV7-8 to TRBJ1-1; TRBD1 matches 8 bases. Germline V gives CDR1 SGHVS, CDR2 FQNEAQ. The CDR3 loop spans 17 amino acids. V shed 5 bases and J 2 bases; nucleotides not matched to a gene: 13. Based on the CDR3 plus reference TRBV7-8 and TRBJ1-1, the full variable domain is GAGVSQSPRYKVAKRGQDVALRCDPISGHVSLFWYQQALGQGPEFLTYFQNEAQLDKSGLPSDRFFAERPEGSVSTLKIQRTQQEDSAVYLCASSQVPGQGINTEAFFGQGTRLTVV.

CDR3 sequence (DNA): TGCAGCGTAAGGGAACGGAACACTGAAGCTTTCTTT. This translates into CSVRERNTEAFF. This chain joins TRBV29-1 and TRBJ1-1, with D hard to call. Germline V gene lookup returns CDR1 SQVTM and CDR2 ANQGSEA. Trimming removed 6 bases at V and 1 base at J, with 9 bases between. The CDR3 spans 12 residues.

This clonotype was observed a few times. The chain links TRBV7-3 to TRBJ2-5; 7 bases are a match to TRBD2. Germline trimming cut 4 bases from V and 1 base from J; bases unmatched to any gene: 9. Germline V lookup: CDR1 SGHTA, CDR2 FQGTGA. CDR3 length: 16 amino acids. The CDR3 loop is CASSSRVVAGQETQYF. CDR3 coding DNA: TGTGCCAGCAGCTCCCGGGTGGTAGCGGGCCAAGAGACCCAGTACTTC.

The chain has TRBV25-1 and TRBJ1-2; the D gene is possibly TRBD1 (5 bases). V dropped 6 bases and J dropped 7 bases, with 18 bases sitting between them. This CDR3 comprises 14 residues. Germline values: CDR1 MGHDK, CDR2 SYGVNS. This CDR3 is CASSPIRGYGGYTF. CDR3 DNA sequence: TGTGCCAGCAGCCCGATTAGGGGCTACGGTGGCTACACCTTC.

The chain couples TRBV10-3 to TRBJ2-1; no clear D. The CDR3 totals 13 residues. Trimming stripped 6 bases from V and 4 bases from J, with 10 bases between. Germline CDR1 is ENHRY and CDR2 is SYGVKD. In nucleotides, the CDR3 is TGTGCCATCAGGGACCTACTTTACAATGAGCAGTTCTTC. It is translated as CAIRDLLYNEQFF.

This clonotype has ten or more counts. The gene calls are TRBV7-2 and TRBJ2-6; 8 bases align to TRBD1. Looked up from germline, CDR1 is SGHTA and CDR2 is FQGNSA. J gave up 1 base and V 10 bases, and 9 bases lay outside the gene matches. The CDR3 has 16 residues. The CDR3 sequence is CATTKDRVSGANVLTF. In DNA, the CDR3 is TGTGCCACTACGAAGGACAGGGTGTCTGGGGCCAACGTCCTGACTTTC.

CDR3 in amino acids: CASSLRRGAWNEKLFF. CDR3 in DNA: TGTGCCAGCAGTTTACGCAGGGGGGCATGGAATGAAAAACTGTTTTTT. The chain employs TRBV6-5 and TRBJ1-4, with 7 bases identical to TRBD1. CDR3 length: 16 residues. Germline assignment: CDR1 MNHEY and CDR2 SVGAGI. V dropped 4 bases and J dropped 5; count of bases not matched to a gene: 10.

The chain combines TRBV27 with TRBJ2-7, with a tentative D call TRBD1 (5 bases). The CDR3 consists of 14 residues. V gave up 2 bases and J gave up 5 bases, with 13 bases separating them. Per the germline V gene, CDR1 is MNHEY and CDR2 is SMNVEV (reference sequence). The CDR3 protein is CASSLGRDQDEQYF. The DNA for the CDR3 is TGTGCCAGCAGTTTAGGCAGGGATCAAGACGAGCAGTACTTC.

The V call is TRBV6-2 or TRBV6-3, the J call TRBJ1-5; perhaps TRBD1 as D (5 bases). The V gene lost 10 bases and the J gene lost 2 bases, with 21 bases spanning the gap. The CDR3 spans 16 residues. In germline, CDR1 is MNHEY, CDR2 SVGEGT. The chain's CDR3 is CAISRQRQGGNQPQHF. For the CDR3, the DNA is TGTGCCATCTCGAGACAGCGTCAAGGGGGCAATCAGCCCCAGCATTTT.

The V and J genes are TRBV6-2 or TRBV6-3 and TRBJ1-1, with no clear D. This CDR3 spans 12 amino acids. The germline gives CDR1 MNHEY, CDR2 SVGEGT. Trimming removed 5 bases at V and 5 bases at J, with 9 bases between. The CDR3, as DNA: TGTGCCAGCAGTAACGGCTGGACTGAAGCTTTCTTT. Protein: CASSNGWTEAFF.

There are a few counts of this clonotype. The CDR3 loop reads CSAERPASSYNEQFF. The CDR3 DNA reads TGCAGCGCCGAACGACCGGCCAGCTCCTACAATGAGCAGTTCTTC. The chain joins TRBV29-1 to TRBJ2-1; no clear D. V lost 7 bases, J lost 0 bases, and 16 bases lay in between. There are 15 residues in the CDR3. Germline-derived CDR1 and CDR2 are SQVTM and ANQGSEA.

Comments on this clonotype: Compared with germline, one end of the junction differs, possibly owing to a read error. The rearrangement joins TRBV6-5 to TRBJ1-2; 10 bases fit TRBD1. The CDR3 is made up of 14 amino acids. CDR1 is MNHEY, CDR2 SVGAGI, per germline. This CDR3 is CAISSSGQGPGYTF. The DNA of the CDR3 is TGTGCCATCAGTTCCTCGGGACAGGGGCCTGGCTACACCTTC.

Here the CDR3 DNA reads TGTGCCAGCAGCGTAGGGGGAGGATTCTTT. Its translation is CASSVGGGFF. This chain connects TRBV9 to TRBJ1-1; D gene unclear. The CDR3 contains 10 residues. Germline lookup yields CDR1 SGDLS and CDR2 YYNGEE. V was pared by 0 bases and J by 14 bases, with 8 bases between.

A remark on this clonotype: A much bigger clone sits one base away, suggesting this may be a read error. This CDR3 is CGADRRHTEAFF. CDR3 nucleotides: TGCGGCGCGGACAGAAGGCACACTGAAGCTTTCTTT. J is TRBJ1-1 and V is TRBV20-1; tentative D call: TRBD1 (6 bases). The V gene's germline CDR1 is DFQATT and CDR2 SNEGSKA (reference sequence). The CDR3 spans 12 residues.

The table lists this clonotype with a few counts. V gene TRBV11-2 combines with J gene TRBJ1-4; D is perhaps TRBD1 (5 bases). CDR3 length: 15 amino acids. The V and J ends lost 5 bases and 5 bases respectively, with 15 bases between them. Germline V gene sequence: CDR1 SGHAT, CDR2 FQNNGV. The CDR3 DNA sequence: TGTGCCAGCAGCCATAACTCGGGGGGGAATGAAAAACTGTTTTTT. The encoded protein is CASSHNSGGNEKLFF.